This T cell receptor (beta chain) originates from a study of T cells after yellow fever vaccination. This clonotype was counted at least ten times. Its antigen is as yet unknown. In TCRdb, the 5' RACE reads were re-called with MiXCR into one record per CDR3 protein. Of about 400,000 distinct CDR3 sequences in the sample, 6.2% were seen once. The CDR3 has 12 residues. Germline V gives CDR1 MNHNY, CDR2 SVGAGI (reference sequence). V lost 5 bases and J lost 5, with 9 bases in between. Study-wide findings and caveats: The booster saw the reappearance of most primary-vaccination clones (around 95% CD4, 88% CD8).

The chain recombines TRBV6-6 with TRBJ1-1; D ambiguous. The sample consisted of PBMCs, taken 5 days after the yellow fever booster vaccination. The receptor's source is a man aged 25 to 40 who received the YFV17D yellow fever vaccine. CDR3 region: CASSVLRTEAFF. CDR3 nucleotide sequence: TGTGCCAGCAGTGTACTGAGAACTGAAGCTTTCTTT.